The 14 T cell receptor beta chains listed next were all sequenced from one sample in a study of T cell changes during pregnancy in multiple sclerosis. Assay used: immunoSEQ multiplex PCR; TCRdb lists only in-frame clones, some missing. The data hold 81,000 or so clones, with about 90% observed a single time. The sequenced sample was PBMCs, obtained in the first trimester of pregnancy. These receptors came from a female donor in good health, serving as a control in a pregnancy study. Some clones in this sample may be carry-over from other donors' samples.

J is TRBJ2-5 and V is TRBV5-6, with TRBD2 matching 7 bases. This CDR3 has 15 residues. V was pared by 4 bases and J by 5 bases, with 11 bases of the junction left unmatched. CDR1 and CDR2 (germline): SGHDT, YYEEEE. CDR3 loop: CASSMHRGDRETQYF. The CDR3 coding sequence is TGTGCCAGCAGCATGCATCGGGGGGATAGGGAGACCCAGTACTTC.

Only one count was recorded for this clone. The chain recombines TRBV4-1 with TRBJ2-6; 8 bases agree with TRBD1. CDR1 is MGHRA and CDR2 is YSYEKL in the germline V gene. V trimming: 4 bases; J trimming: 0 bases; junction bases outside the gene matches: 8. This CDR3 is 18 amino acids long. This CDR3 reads CASSPRDRLRSGANVLTF. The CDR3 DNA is TGCGCCAGCAGCCCCCGGGACAGGTTACGCTCTGGGGCCAACGTCCTGACTTTC.

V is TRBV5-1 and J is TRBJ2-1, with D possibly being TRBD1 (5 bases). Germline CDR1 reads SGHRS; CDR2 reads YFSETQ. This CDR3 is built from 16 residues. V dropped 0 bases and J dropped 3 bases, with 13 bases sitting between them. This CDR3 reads CASSLDRTSFYNEQFF. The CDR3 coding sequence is TGCGCCAGCAGCTTGGACAGGACCTCCTTCTACAATGAGCAGTTCTTC. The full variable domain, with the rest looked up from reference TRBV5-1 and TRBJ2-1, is KAGVTQTPRYLIKTRGQQVTLSCSPISGHRSVSWYQQTPGQGLQFLFEYFSETQRNKGNFPGRFSGRQFSNSRSEMNVSTLELGDSALYLCASSLDRTSFYNEQFFGPGTRLTVL.

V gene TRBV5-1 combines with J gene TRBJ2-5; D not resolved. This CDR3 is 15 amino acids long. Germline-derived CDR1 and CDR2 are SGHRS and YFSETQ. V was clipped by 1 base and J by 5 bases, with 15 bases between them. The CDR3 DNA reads TGCGCCAGCAGCTTGAGAAGCCCTAGTGGGGAGACCCAGTACTTC. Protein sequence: CASSLRSPSGETQYF.

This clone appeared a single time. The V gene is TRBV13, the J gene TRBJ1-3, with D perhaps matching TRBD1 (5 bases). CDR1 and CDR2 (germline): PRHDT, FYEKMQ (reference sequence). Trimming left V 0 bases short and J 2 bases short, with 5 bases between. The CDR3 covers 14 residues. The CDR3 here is CASSLGTAGNTIYF. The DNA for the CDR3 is TGTGCCAGCAGCTTAGGGACAGCTGGAAACACCATATATTTT.

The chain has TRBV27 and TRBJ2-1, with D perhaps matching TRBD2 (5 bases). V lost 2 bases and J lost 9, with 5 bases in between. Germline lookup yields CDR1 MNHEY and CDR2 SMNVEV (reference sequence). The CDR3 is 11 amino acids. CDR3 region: CASSLGSEQFF. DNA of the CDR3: TGTGCCAGCAGTTTAGGGAGTGAGCAGTTCTTC.

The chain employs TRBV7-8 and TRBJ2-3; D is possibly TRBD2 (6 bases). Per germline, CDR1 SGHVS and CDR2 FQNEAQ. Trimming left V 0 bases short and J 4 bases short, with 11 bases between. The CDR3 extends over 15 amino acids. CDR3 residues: CASSLAGGGSDTQYF. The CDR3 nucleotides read TGTGCCAGCAGCTTAGCGGGAGGAGGATCAGATACGCAGTATTTT.

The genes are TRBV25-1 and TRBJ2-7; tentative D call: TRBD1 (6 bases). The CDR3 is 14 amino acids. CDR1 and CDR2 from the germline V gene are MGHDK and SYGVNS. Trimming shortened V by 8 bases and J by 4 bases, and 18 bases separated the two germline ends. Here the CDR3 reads CASGKGRGVYEQYF. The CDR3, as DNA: TGTGCCAGCGGGAAGGGCAGGGGAGTATACGAGCAGTACTTC.

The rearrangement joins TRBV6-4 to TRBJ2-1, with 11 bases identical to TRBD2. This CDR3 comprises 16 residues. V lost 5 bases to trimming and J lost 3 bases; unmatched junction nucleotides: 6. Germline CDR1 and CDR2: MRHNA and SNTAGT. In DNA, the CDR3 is TGTGCCAGCAGTACCGGGACTAGCGGCGACTACAATGAGCAGTTCTTC. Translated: CASSTGTSGDYNEQFF.

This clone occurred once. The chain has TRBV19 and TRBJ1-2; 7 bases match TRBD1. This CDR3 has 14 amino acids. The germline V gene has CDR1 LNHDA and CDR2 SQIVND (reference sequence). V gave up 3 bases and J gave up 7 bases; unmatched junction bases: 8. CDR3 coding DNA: TGTGCCAGTAGTATGGACGGACAGGTGTTTGGCTACACCTTC. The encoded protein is CASSMDGQVFGYTF.

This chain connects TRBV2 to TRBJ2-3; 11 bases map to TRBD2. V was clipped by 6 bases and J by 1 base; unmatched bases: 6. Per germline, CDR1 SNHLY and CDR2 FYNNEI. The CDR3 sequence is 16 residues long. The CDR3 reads CASRDLLAGGTDTQYF. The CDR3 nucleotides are TGTGCCAGCAGAGACCTACTAGCGGGGGGCACAGATACGCAGTATTTT.

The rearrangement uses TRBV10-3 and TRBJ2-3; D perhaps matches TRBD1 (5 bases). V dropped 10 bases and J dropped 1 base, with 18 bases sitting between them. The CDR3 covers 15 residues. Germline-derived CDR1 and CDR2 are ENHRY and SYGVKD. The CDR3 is CATERTRGGTDTQYF. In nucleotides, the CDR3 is TGTGCCACCGAACGGACACGCGGAGGCACAGATACGCAGTATTTT.

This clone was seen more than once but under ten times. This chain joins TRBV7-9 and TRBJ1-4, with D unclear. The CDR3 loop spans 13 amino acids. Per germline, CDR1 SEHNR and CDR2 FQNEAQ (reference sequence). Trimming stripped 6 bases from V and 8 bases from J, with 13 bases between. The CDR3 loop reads CASRAAFGEKLFF. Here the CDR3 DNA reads TGTGCCAGCAGGGCGGCTTTTGGGGAAAAACTGTTTTTT.

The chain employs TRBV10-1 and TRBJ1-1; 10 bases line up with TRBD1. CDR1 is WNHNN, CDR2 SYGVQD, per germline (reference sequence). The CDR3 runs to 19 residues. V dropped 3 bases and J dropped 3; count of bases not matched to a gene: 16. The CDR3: CASSERGTGVGVGDTEAFF. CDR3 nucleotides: TGCGCCAGCAGTGAAAGAGGGACAGGGGTTGGAGTAGGAGACACTGAAGCTTTCTTT.